The 5 T cell receptor beta chains in this list originate from one sample, sequenced in a study of shared clonotypes between healthy human individuals. Only in-frame clones appear in the TCRdb table, and some are missing; sequencing was by immunoSEQ multiplex PCR. This table has roughly 2.1 million clones, 85% to 95% appearing once. Naive CD8 cells were CD45RO-negative, positively selected for CCR7, excluding terminally differentiated effector memory CD45RA+ cells. Sequencing was performed on naive CD8+ T cells from PBMCs. These receptor sequences come from a man aged 18 to 35 in good health. Some clones in this sample may be carry-over from other donors' samples.

The genes are TRBV7-8 and TRBJ2-1; 10 bases line up with TRBD2. The CDR3 length is 16 residues. CDR1 and CDR2 (germline): SGHVS, FQNEAQ. Germline trimming cut 5 bases from V and 8 bases from J; bases unmatched to any gene: 12. The CDR3 DNA follows: TGTGCCAGCAGCAGAGAGTCGGCTAGCGGGAGCTATGAGCAGTTCTTC. Protein sequence: CASSRESASGSYEQFF.

The chain combines TRBV15 with TRBJ1-1; weak D call: TRBD1 (6 bases). CDR3 length: 13 residues. From germline, CDR1 is LNHNV and CDR2 YYDKDF (reference sequence). V lost 5 bases and J 4 bases, leaving 11 bases between the germline ends. The CDR3 nucleotides read TGTGCCACCAGCGTGAGGGGGGGCACTGAAGCTTTCTTT. Translated: CATSVRGGTEAFF.

This clone occurred once. The chain joins TRBV9 to TRBJ2-1; 10 nucleotides match TRBD2. This CDR3 is built from 16 residues. The germline V gene encodes CDR1 SGDLS and CDR2 YYNGEE. The V segment lost 0 bases and the J segment 8 bases; nucleotides outside the gene matches: 8. CDR3 sequence: CASSVVGYSGRYEQFF. The CDR3 DNA sequence: TGTGCCAGCAGCGTAGTAGGGTATAGCGGGAGGTATGAGCAGTTCTTC.

This clone was seen only a few times. Here the CDR3 reads CASSAGLQGYTDTQYF. The CDR3 bases are TGTGCCAGCAGCGCCGGGCTACAGGGTTACACAGATACGCAGTATTTT. This chain joins TRBV21-1 and TRBJ2-3; the D call TRBD1 from the table was never checked on the DNA. TRBV21-1 is a documented pseudogene. The CDR3 consists of 16 residues.

Concerning this clone itself: Other DNA sequences from this sample encode an identical CDR3 as well. The chain recombines TRBV2 with TRBJ2-7; D gene ambiguous. V shed 2 bases and J shed 3 bases, with 5 bases lying between them. The germline gives CDR1 SNHLY, CDR2 FYNNEI. The CDR3 spans 12 residues. This CDR3 reads CASSERVYEQYF. CDR3 bases: TGTGCCAGCAGTGAACGGGTCTACGAGCAGTACTTC.